These T cell receptor beta chains were read from a single sample in a study of tumor and adjacent non-tumor tissue in lung cancer. Using its own MiXCR run on the multiplex PCR reads, TCRdb lists one record per CDR3 protein. This table has around 210,000 distinct CDR3 sequences, approximately 74% appearing once. Sequencing was performed on lung tumor tissue. Source of these receptors: a man in his fifties or sixties with non-small cell lung cancer. The conserved cysteine and the conserved F or W are not part of the CDR3 here. The size of a clone is reported for some rows only, either as once, few or many, or as a class for expanded clones.

abundance | len | v_gene | CDR3aa
many | 12 | TRBV5-4 | ASTGGLAGDEQF
- | 12 | TRBV4-3 | ASSQGRVAGAQF
once | 10 | TRBV29-1 | NVGDRAEKLF
- | 10 | TRBV20-1 | SALSDGYDQY
- | 11 | TRBV11-3 | ASSAGHGYGYT
- | 14 | TRBV29-1 | IVAIQGLGFSEKLF
- | 13 | TRBV20-1 | SARNRDYHTDTQY
- | 13 | TRBV4-2 | ASSQGGDSNQPQH
- | 14 | TRBV6-2/TRBV6-3 | ASSDRKTVTGETQY
- | 11 | TRBV11-1 | ASSRTGNSPIH
- | 15 | TRBV4-3 | ASSKDVPCSTGTEAF
few | 13 | TRBV6-6 | LSSYLGQSTDTQY
once | 13 | TRBV24-1 | ATSGLAGVTDTQY
- | 12 | TRBV6-2/TRBV6-3 | GNGYPQIAVELY
- | 12 | TRBV6-1 | ASSMIQEATEAF
- | 12 | TRBV28 | ASSSPERAKGAF
- | 11 | TRBV5-4 | ASNLQPNTEAF
- | 12 | TRBV11-2 | ANLPGHQNTETF
many | 13 | TRBV11-2 | ASRALAGGTDTQY
- | 11 | TRBV20-1 | SARLSAGDTQY
- | 12 | TRBV20-1 | SARGQASIDTQC
many | 9 | TRBV11-1 | ASSLLNTQY
- | 11 | TRBV20-1 | SARSQGNQPQH
- | 13 | TRBV19 | ASSLIGGWGTEAF
- | 11 | TRBV20-1 | NARGDRYYEQY
few | 17 | TRBV6-1 | ASSGSLGLRGTYTDTQY
- | 10 | TRBV30 | AWAGGRYGYT
- | 14 | TRBV11-3 | ASSSSGLSVANVLT
many | 12 | TRBV6-5 | ATRDREFGNTIY
- | 12 | TRBV11-3 | ASSLVGPPYGYT
many | 13 | TRBV11-2 | ASSSSGGDQETQY
- | 12 | TRBV6-1 | ASSETGGYDEHF
- | 14 | TRBV12-3/TRBV12-4 | ASSLGKGMGNQPQH
few | 12 | TRBV5-1 | ASSSGQANYGYT
- | 13 | TRBV6-1 | ASSTLAGIMETQF
once | 16 | TRBV25-1 | AISESSVPGQGLRGQY
- | 12 | TRBV6-5 | ASSRRGFRETQY
many | 17 | TRBV11-3 | ASSLDRTRSGRAYNEQF
- | 14 | TRBV20-1 | SAIDDRQGASYEQY
- | 11 | TRBV20-1 | SAMTVYSYEQY
- | 12 | TRBV4-1 | ASSPEAGRKTQY
- | 14 | TRBV11-2 | ASSPQSRGSYNEQF
many | 11 | TRBV20-1 | SASPGAVTEAF
- | 12 | TRBV6-5 | ASSDNRTMGAQY
- | 12 | TRBV20-1 | GASPGQGAYKQY
- | 12 | TRBV4-2 | ASSQNGGPREQY